The entry below describes one T cell receptor (beta chain). The data belong to a study of resident and recirculating memory T cells in vitiligo. TCRdb's copy holds only in-frame clones and misses some; the assay was immunoSEQ multiplex PCR. The repertoire holds 40,000 to 45,000 clones, with 85% to 95% as singletons. Germline CDR1 and CDR2: SGHTA and FQGTGA. This CDR3 contains 15 residues. With 0 bases removed from V and 2 bases from J, the gap between germline ends came to 11 bases. Sequenced material: blood. The chain couples TRBV7-3 to TRBJ2-7; possibly TRBD1 for D (6 bases). This receptor was obtained from a male donor with vitiligo. CDR3 residues: CASSLTTGPPYEQYF. CDR3 DNA: TGTGCCAGCAGCTTAACCACAGGGCCCCCCTACGAGCAGTACTTC.